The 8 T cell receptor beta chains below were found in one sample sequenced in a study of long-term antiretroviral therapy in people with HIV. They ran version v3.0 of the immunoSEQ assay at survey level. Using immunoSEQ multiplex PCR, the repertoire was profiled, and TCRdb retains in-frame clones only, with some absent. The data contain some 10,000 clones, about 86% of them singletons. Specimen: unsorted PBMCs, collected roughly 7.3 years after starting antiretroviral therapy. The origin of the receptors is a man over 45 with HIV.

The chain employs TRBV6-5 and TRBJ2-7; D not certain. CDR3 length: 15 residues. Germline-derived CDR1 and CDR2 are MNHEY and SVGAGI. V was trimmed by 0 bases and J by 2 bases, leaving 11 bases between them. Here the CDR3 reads CASSYSWVPTYEQYF. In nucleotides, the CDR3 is TGTGCCAGCAGTTACTCGTGGGTTCCTACCTACGAGCAGTACTTC.

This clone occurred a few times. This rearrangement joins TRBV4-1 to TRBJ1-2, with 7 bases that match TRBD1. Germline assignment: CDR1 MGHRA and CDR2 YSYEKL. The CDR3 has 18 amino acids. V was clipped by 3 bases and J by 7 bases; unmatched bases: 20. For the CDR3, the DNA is TGCGCCAGCAGCCACGTAACACCTAGGGGGCGGGGGGTGAGTGGCTACACCTTC. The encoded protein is CASSHVTPRGRGVSGYTF.

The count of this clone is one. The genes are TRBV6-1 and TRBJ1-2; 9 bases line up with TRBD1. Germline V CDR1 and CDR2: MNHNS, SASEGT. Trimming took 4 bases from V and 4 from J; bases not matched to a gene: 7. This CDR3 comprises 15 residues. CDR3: CASSGSRDRVYGYTF. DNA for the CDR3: TGTGCCAGCAGTGGGAGCCGGGACAGGGTCTATGGCTACACCTTC.

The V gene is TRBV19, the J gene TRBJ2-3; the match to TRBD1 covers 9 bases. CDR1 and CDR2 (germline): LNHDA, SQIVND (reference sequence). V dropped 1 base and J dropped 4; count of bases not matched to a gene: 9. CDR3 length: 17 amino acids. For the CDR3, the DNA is TGTGCCAGTAGTATAGGAGGAGGACAGGGGCGTCCAGATACGCAGTATTTT. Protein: CASSIGGGQGRPDTQYF.

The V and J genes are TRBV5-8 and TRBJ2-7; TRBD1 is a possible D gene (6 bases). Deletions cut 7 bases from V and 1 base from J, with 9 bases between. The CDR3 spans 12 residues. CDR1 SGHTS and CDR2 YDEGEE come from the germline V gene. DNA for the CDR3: TGTGCCAGCGAGGACAGATCCTACGAGCAGTACTTC. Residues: CASEDRSYEQYF.

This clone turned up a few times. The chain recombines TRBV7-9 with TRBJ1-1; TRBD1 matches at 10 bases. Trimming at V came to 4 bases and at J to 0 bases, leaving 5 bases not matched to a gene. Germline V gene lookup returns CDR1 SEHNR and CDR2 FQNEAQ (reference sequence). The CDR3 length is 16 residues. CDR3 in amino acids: CASSSTGGFVNTEAFF. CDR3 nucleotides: TGTGCCAGCAGCTCGACAGGGGGCTTCGTGAACACTGAAGCTTTCTTT. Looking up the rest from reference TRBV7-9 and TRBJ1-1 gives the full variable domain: DTGVSQNPRHKITKRGQNVTFRCDPISEHNRLYWYRQTLGQGPEFLTYFQNEAQLEKSRLLSDRFSAERPKGSFSTLEIQRTEQGDSAMYLCASSSTGGFVNTEAFFGQGTRLTVV.

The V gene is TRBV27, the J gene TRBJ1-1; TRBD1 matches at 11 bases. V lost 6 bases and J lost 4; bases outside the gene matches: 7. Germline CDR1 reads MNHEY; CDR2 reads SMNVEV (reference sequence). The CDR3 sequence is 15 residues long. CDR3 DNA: TGTGCCAGCAGATGGACAGGGGGCCTGTTCACTGAAGCTTTCTTT. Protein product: CASRWTGGLFTEAFF.

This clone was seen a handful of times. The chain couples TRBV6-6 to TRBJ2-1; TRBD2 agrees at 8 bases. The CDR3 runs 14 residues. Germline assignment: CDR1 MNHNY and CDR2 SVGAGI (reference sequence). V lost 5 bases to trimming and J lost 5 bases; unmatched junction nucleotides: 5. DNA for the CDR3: TGTGCCAGCAGTCTAGCGGGTCGCGACAATGAGCAGTTCTTC. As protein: CASSLAGRDNEQFF.